The present TCR beta chain was sequenced within a study of T cell repertoires in cytomegalovirus infection. On the study more broadly: HLA-B-restricted CMV epitopes that are well studied were used alongside recently identified HLA-C-restricted ones. A matching HLA type, together with CMV infection, was signaled by public TCR beta signatures. Study conclusions and caveats: Within the response measured ex vivo, HLA-C-restricted CMV-specific TCR beta clonotypes were dominant.

There are a few counts of this clonotype. Its antigen is unknown. This CDR3 contains 15 residues. Germline assignment: CDR1 SEHNR and CDR2 FQNEAQ (reference sequence). Trimming removed 1 base at V and 8 bases at J, with 12 bases between. TCRdb redid the calling of the reads with MiXCR, one entry per CDR3 protein. The table includes approximately 990,000 distinct CDR3 sequences, roughly 30% detected once. The input for sequencing was cultured CD8+ T cells from PBMCs, taken from culture after CMV antigen stimulation. The chain links TRBV7-9 to TRBJ1-6; D ambiguous. The clonotype comes from a human donor in good health (CMV status not recorded). Some clones in this sample may be carry-over from other donors' samples. Here the CDR3 reads CASSLEGTDYSPLHF. The CDR3 DNA is TGTGCCAGCAGCTTAGAAGGTACTGACTATTCACCCCTCCACTTT.